The 27 T cell receptor beta chains given below trace back to one sample, sequenced in a study of shared clonotypes between healthy human individuals. Sequencing used immunoSEQ multiplex PCR; TCRdb keeps in-frame clones, though not all of them. The repertoire holds about 550,000 clones, with over 95% as singletons. Naive CD8 populations comprised CD45RO-negative cells positively selected for CCR7, excluding terminally differentiated effector memory CD45RA+ cells. The sequencing sample was made of naive CD8+ T cells sorted from blood. The receptor source for this set is a woman aged 25-40 years in good health.

The rearrangement joins TRBV27 to TRBJ2-7; 7 positions match TRBD1. Looked up from germline, CDR1 is MNHEY and CDR2 is SMNVEV (reference sequence). V dropped 2 bases and J dropped 2; count of bases not matched to a gene: 9. The CDR3 has 16 residues. The CDR3 nucleotides read TGTGCCAGCAGTTTAAGGTGGGCAGGGGGAGCCTACGAGCAGTACTTC. Its protein product is CASSLRWAGGAYEQYF.

A note on this clone: This same CDR3 is encoded by further DNA sequences in the sample. This rearrangement joins TRBV2 to TRBJ2-2, with 7 positions matching TRBD2. V gave up 4 bases and J gave up 5 bases; unmatched junction bases: 7. In germline, CDR1 is SNHLY, CDR2 FYNNEI. The length of the CDR3 is 15 residues. CDR3 amino acids: CASSGGGSMTGELFF. The CDR3 DNA sequence: TGTGCCAGCAGTGGGGGCGGGAGTATGACCGGGGAGCTGTTTTTT.

The gene calls are TRBV15 and TRBJ2-3, with TRBD2 identical over 12 bases. V trimming: 1 base; J trimming: 8 bases; junction bases outside the gene matches: 7. Germline CDR1 LNHNV, CDR2 YYDKDF (reference sequence). This CDR3 comprises 16 residues. CDR3 sequence: CATSRATSGSRFTQYF. In DNA, the CDR3 is TGTGCCACCAGCAGAGCGACTAGCGGGAGTCGCTTTACGCAGTATTTT.

The chain links TRBV9 to TRBJ2-7; TRBD1 or TRBD2 may be the D gene (6 bases each). This CDR3 has 15 residues. Between the trimmed V and J ends, which lost 7 bases and 2 bases, there was a span of 19 bases. CDR1 SGDLS and CDR2 YYNGEE come from the germline V gene. CDR3 loop: CASAVEEGGPYEQYF. CDR3 in DNA: TGTGCCAGCGCAGTAGAGGAGGGGGGACCCTACGAGCAGTACTTC.

The chain links TRBV5-4 to TRBJ2-7; D is unresolved. The ends were cut back, 2 bases at V and 3 bases at J, with 9 bases in the middle. This CDR3 contains 13 residues. Germline V gene data show CDR1 as SGHNT and CDR2 as YYREEE (reference sequence). The CDR3: CASSFGRYYEQYF. The CDR3, as DNA: TGTGCCAGCAGCTTTGGCAGGTACTACGAGCAGTACTTC.

V gene TRBV5-4 combines with J gene TRBJ2-7; D perhaps matches TRBD2 (6 bases). Germline CDR1 SGHNT, CDR2 YYREEE (reference sequence). The CDR3 totals 16 residues. V shed 4 bases and J shed 3 bases, with 20 bases lying between them. The CDR3: CASSPLGGDLVYEQYF. The CDR3 region has the DNA TGTGCCAGCAGCCCCCTAGGAGGGGATCTTGTCTACGAGCAGTACTTC. Together with reference TRBV5-4 and TRBJ2-7, the CDR3 gives the full variable domain: ETGVTQSPTHLIKTRGQQVTLRCSSQSGHNTVSWYQQALGQGPQFIFQYYREEENGRGNFPPRFSGLQFPNYSSELNVNALELDDSALYLCASSPLGGDLVYEQYFGPGTRLTVT.

The chain recombines TRBV5-4 with TRBJ2-7; 9 nucleotides align to TRBD2. In germline, CDR1 is SGHNT, CDR2 YYREEE (reference sequence). V trimming: 3 bases; J trimming: 2 bases; junction bases outside the gene matches: 9. The CDR3 loop spans 16 amino acids. CDR3 sequence reads: CASSSGPRLAAYEQYF. CDR3 coding DNA: TGTGCCAGCAGCTCGGGTCCAAGACTAGCGGCCTACGAGCAGTACTTC.

J is TRBJ2-7 and V is TRBV5-1; 7 nucleotides match TRBD1. The CDR3 runs to 15 residues. Trimming cost V 2 bases and J 0 bases; bases outside gene matches: 5. Looked up from germline, CDR1 is SGHRS and CDR2 is YFSETQ. Here the CDR3 DNA reads TGCGCCAGCAGCTTAGGACAGGTACTCTCCTACGAGCAGTACTTC. Protein product: CASSLGQVLSYEQYF.

The chain combines TRBV13 with TRBJ2-5, with D perhaps given as TRBD1 or TRBD2 (5 bases each). The germline V gene encodes CDR1 PRHDT and CDR2 FYEKMQ (reference sequence). The CDR3 is 14 amino acids. V lost 5 bases to trimming and J lost 0 bases, with 10 bases between them. CDR3 loop: CASSAGTNQETQYF. Written as DNA, the CDR3 is TGTGCCAGCAGCGCCGGGACCAACCAAGAGACCCAGTACTTC. Looking up the rest from reference TRBV13 and TRBJ2-5 gives the full variable domain: AAGVIQSPRHLIKEKRETATLKCYPIPRHDTVYWYQQGPGQDPQFLISFYEKMQSDKGSIPDRFSAQQFSDYHSELNMSSLELGDSALYFCASSAGTNQETQYFGPGTRLLVL.

V and J are TRBV19 and TRBJ1-2; 7 bases match TRBD1. V was pared by 8 bases and J by 7 bases, with 19 bases of the junction left unmatched. The CDR3 loop spans 16 amino acids. In germline, CDR1 is LNHDA, CDR2 SQIVND (reference sequence). Here the CDR3 reads CASSPLQGSSISGYTF. In DNA form, the CDR3 reads TGTGCCAGTTCCCCTCTACAGGGGTCATCAATTTCTGGCTACACCTTC.

The CDR3 region has the DNA TGTGCCAGCAGTCCGATCACGGCCGGGACTATGAGCTCCTACGAGCAGTACTTC. It is translated as CASSPITAGTMSSYEQYF. The V gene is TRBV27, the J gene TRBJ2-7; 7 bases match TRBD2. From germline, CDR1 is MNHEY and CDR2 SMNVEV (reference sequence). The ends lost 5 bases at V and 0 bases at J; junction bases unmatched: 16. The CDR3 is 18 amino acids.

J is TRBJ2-1 and V is TRBV27; possible D gene TRBD2, 6 bases. The CDR3 length is 17 residues. Germline CDR1 MNHEY, CDR2 SMNVEV (reference sequence). The V end was cut by 2 bases, the J end by 3 bases, with 17 bases between. This CDR3 is CASSLISGGIGYNEQFF. Here the CDR3 DNA reads TGTGCCAGCAGTTTAATTTCTGGGGGGATCGGCTACAATGAGCAGTTCTTC.

V usage is TRBV7-8 and J usage is TRBJ2-7; D call uncertain. Germline V gene data show CDR1 as SGHVS and CDR2 as FQNEAQ. V lost 4 bases and J lost 6, with 31 bases in between. This CDR3 comprises 19 residues. CDR3 nucleotide sequence: TGTGCCAGCAGCTCCCTTCCGGATCCGTTACTCGTGGGGTTACTCGAGCAGTACTTC. This translates into CASSSLPDPLLVGLLEQYF.

V gene TRBV27 combines with J gene TRBJ2-7; TRBD1 matches at 10 bases. V lost 6 bases to trimming and J lost 5 bases; unmatched junction nucleotides: 13. The CDR3 length is 16 residues. The germline gives CDR1 MNHEY, CDR2 SMNVEV (reference sequence). Written as DNA, the CDR3 is TGTGCCAGCAGCCTGTCCACCGGGACAGGGGTCCACGAGCAGTACTTC. Residues: CASSLSTGTGVHEQYF.

This rearrangement joins TRBV7-9 to TRBJ2-1; possibly TRBD1 for D (6 bases). Germline CDR1 reads SEHNR; CDR2 reads FQNEAQ (reference sequence). V was clipped by 4 bases and J by 6 bases, with 10 bases between them. This CDR3 comprises 13 residues. This chain's CDR3 is CASSWTTGNEQFF. The DNA for the CDR3 is TGTGCCAGCAGCTGGACGACAGGCAATGAGCAGTTCTTC. The full variable domain, rest sourced from reference TRBV7-9 and TRBJ2-1, is DTGVSQNPRHKITKRGQNVTFRCDPISEHNRLYWYRQTLGQGPEFLTYFQNEAQLEKSRLLSDRFSAERPKGSFSTLEIQRTEQGDSAMYLCASSWTTGNEQFFGPGTRLTVL.

The chain recombines TRBV28 with TRBJ2-6, with no clear D. Germline values: CDR1 MDHEN, CDR2 SYDVKM. Trimming took 3 bases from V and 2 from J, leaving 11 bases between them. The CDR3 runs 16 residues. As DNA, the CDR3 is TGTGCCAGCAGTTTTTTCAGAACTACTGGGGCCAACGTCCTGACTTTC. Protein sequence: CASSFFRTTGANVLTF.

The V and J genes are TRBV27 and TRBJ2-1; D might be TRBD1 (5 bases). CDR3 length equals 11 residues. The germline CDR1 and CDR2 sequences are MNHEY and SMNVEV (reference sequence). V was trimmed by 3 bases and J by 10 bases, leaving 7 bases between them. CDR3 in DNA: TGTGCCAGCAGTTTGGGGCGCGAGCAGTTCTTC. Encoded protein: CASSLGREQFF.

The chain couples TRBV28 to TRBJ1-5; D uncertain. Trimming shortened V by 8 bases and J by 0 bases, and 8 bases separated the two germline ends. CDR1 and CDR2 from the germline V gene are MDHEN and SYDVKM. The CDR3 covers 13 residues. The CDR3 reads CASALFSNQPQHF. The CDR3 DNA follows: TGTGCCAGCGCACTGTTTAGCAATCAGCCCCAGCATTTT.

This sequence joins TRBV27 and TRBJ2-7; 14 nucleotides agree with TRBD2. The J segment lost 5 bases and the V segment lost 3 bases, leaving 12 bases of the junction unmatched. Germline V CDR1 and CDR2: MNHEY, SMNVEV (reference sequence). The CDR3 totals 18 residues. The CDR3 nucleotides read TGTGCCAGCAGTTTCTCCGGGACTAGCGGGAGATTTGCTCACGAGCAGTACTTC. Protein product: CASSFSGTSGRFAHEQYF.

This chain connects TRBV4-1 to TRBJ2-7, with 8 bases aligning to TRBD1. The V gene end was trimmed by 3 bases and the J gene end by 12 bases; junction bases not matched to a gene: 10. Per the germline V gene, CDR1 is MGHRA and CDR2 is YSYEKL. CDR3 size: 13 residues. CDR3 sequence reads: CASSQEQGDSPYF. CDR3 bases: TGCGCCAGCAGCCAGGAACAGGGGGATAGCCCGTACTTC.

The genes are TRBV28 and TRBJ1-3; 8 bases align to TRBD1. V gave up 5 bases and J gave up 4 bases; unmatched junction bases: 7. Per the germline V gene, CDR1 is MDHEN and CDR2 is SYDVKM. The CDR3 loop spans 15 amino acids. The DNA of the CDR3 is TGTGCCAGCAGTCCTTACCGGGACAGGGGAAACACCATATATTTT. Its protein product is CASSPYRDRGNTIYF.

The chain employs TRBV4-1 and TRBJ1-5, with 9 bases matching TRBD1. The germline CDR1 and CDR2 sequences are MGHRA and YSYEKL. This CDR3 is 15 amino acids long. V lost 3 bases and J lost 7; bases outside the gene matches: 7. This chain's CDR3 is CASSQFTGGGQPQHF. The CDR3 DNA reads as TGCGCCAGCAGCCAGTTTACAGGGGGCGGGCAGCCCCAGCATTTT.

The rearrangement joins TRBV2 to TRBJ2-3; D is ambiguous. There are 13 residues in the CDR3. Germline CDR1 SNHLY, CDR2 FYNNEI. The V and J ends lost 6 bases and 2 bases respectively, with 9 bases between them. CDR3 loop: CASRSYHTDTQYF. The CDR3 nucleotides read TGTGCCAGCAGGTCCTACCACACAGATACGCAGTATTTT.

A note on this clone: The sample carries other DNA sequences with the same CDR3. V usage is TRBV19 and J usage is TRBJ1-5; 10 bases are a match to TRBD1. Germline V gives CDR1 LNHDA, CDR2 SQIVND (reference sequence). The CDR3 sequence is 14 residues long. V was clipped by 6 bases and J by 1 base; unmatched bases: 0. The CDR3: CASRDRGSNQPQHF. The CDR3 DNA follows: TGTGCCAGTAGGGACAGGGGGAGCAATCAGCCCCAGCATTTT.

The gene calls are TRBV19 and TRBJ2-3, with D unclear. Germline CDR1 LNHDA, CDR2 SQIVND (reference sequence). V was trimmed by 5 bases and J by 5 bases, leaving 11 bases between them. This CDR3 region has 13 residues. The CDR3 is CASSLLGEDTQYF. The DNA of the CDR3 is TGTGCCAGTAGTCTCCTTGGGGAAGATACGCAGTATTTT.

V and J are TRBV5-8 and TRBJ1-4; tentative D call: TRBD1 (5 bases). The CDR3 runs 14 residues. In germline, CDR1 is SGHTS, CDR2 YDEGEE. The germline V and J ends were trimmed by 4 bases and 3 bases, with 10 bases remaining between them. CDR3 sequence (DNA): TGTGCCAGCAGCCCCCCGGGGCCTAATGAAAAACTGTTTTTT. Translated, it gives CASSPPGPNEKLFF.

The chain employs TRBV7-9 and TRBJ2-2, with TRBD1 matching over 7 bases. The CDR3 is 19 residues long. The trim removed 4 bases at V and 3 bases at J, leaving 17 bases unmatched. CDR1 and CDR2 from the germline V gene are SEHNR and FQNEAQ (reference sequence). The CDR3 here is CASSSTKREGARYTGELFF. The CDR3 DNA follows: TGTGCCAGCAGCTCAACCAAACGAGAGGGGGCGCGGTACACCGGGGAGCTGTTTTTT.